This T cell receptor (beta chain) comes out of a study of T cell responses to AZD1222 COVID-19 vaccine. Using immunoSEQ multiplex PCR, the repertoire was profiled, and TCRdb retains in-frame clones only, with some absent. Among 110,000 to 150,000 clones listed, 80% to 95% were seen once. Study-wide results and caveats: Donors were largely white British and mainly female; clonal diversity was possibly underestimated.

CDR3 size: 14 residues. The V end was cut by 2 bases, the J end by 1 base, with 8 bases between. The germline gives CDR1 SNHLY, CDR2 FYNNEI. A remark on this clone: Its cognate antigen is unknown.

V is TRBV2 and J is TRBJ1-1; tentatively, D is TRBD1 (6 bases). The sample here was peripheral blood, taken on day 0 of AZD1222 vaccination. The clonotype originates from an adult in good health. The CDR3 loop reads CASSERTANTEAFF. The CDR3 DNA sequence: TGTGCCAGCAGTGAAAGGACAGCGAACACTGAAGCTTTCTTT.